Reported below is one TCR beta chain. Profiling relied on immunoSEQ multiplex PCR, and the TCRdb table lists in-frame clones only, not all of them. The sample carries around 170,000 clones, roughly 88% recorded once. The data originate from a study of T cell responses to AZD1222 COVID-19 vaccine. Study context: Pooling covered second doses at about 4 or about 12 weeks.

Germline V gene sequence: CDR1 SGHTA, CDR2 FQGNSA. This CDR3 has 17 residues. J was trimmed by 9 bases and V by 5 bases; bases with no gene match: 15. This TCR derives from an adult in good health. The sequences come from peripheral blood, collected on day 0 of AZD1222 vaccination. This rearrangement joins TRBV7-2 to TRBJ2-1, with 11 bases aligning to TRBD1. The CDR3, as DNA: TGTGCCAGCAGCCTATTCAGGGGACAGGGGGAATTCACTGAGCAGTTCTTC. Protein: CASSLFRGQGEFTEQFF.